This entry describes one T cell receptor (beta chain). The data were taken from a study of blood T cell repertoires in COVID-19. Overall study: The samples span acute and convalescent COVID-19 from the United States, Italy and Spain.

The CDR3 length is 14 residues. Germline assignment: CDR1 SGHTA and CDR2 FQGNSA. V lost 0 bases and J lost 2, with 7 bases in between. In the original analysis: How many nucleated cells were present was estimated from reference gene primer amplification. Only in-frame clones appear in the TCRdb table, and some are missing; sequencing was by immunoSEQ multiplex PCR. That table furnishes V, J and clone size, whereas the DNA furnished D and trimming. The table records 260,000 or so clones, about nine tenths of them present only once. Source material: PBMCs or T cells enriched from blood (not recorded which). This receptor was obtained from a woman in her 40s with acute COVID-19. The chain uses TRBV7-2 and TRBJ1-2; D might be TRBD1 (5 bases). CDR3 loop: CASSLAGVNYGYTF. In DNA form, the CDR3 reads TGTGCCAGCAGCTTAGCAGGGGTAAACTATGGCTACACCTTC.